Listed here are 32 T cell receptor beta chains from one sample, sequenced in a study of CD8+ T cells in alopecia areata. Reverse transcription of extracted RNA yielded cDNA, which provided the sequencing template. Only in-frame clones appear in the TCRdb table, and some are missing; sequencing was by immunoSEQ multiplex PCR. The sample holds about 150,000 clones, around half seen once. Specimen: CD8+ T cells sorted from blood, collected at week 0. These receptors were collected from a human donor with alopecia areata.

This clone occurred a few times. This chain's CDR3 is CASSLSRTLNTGELFF. CDR3 coding DNA: TGTGCCAGCAGTTTATCGCGGACATTGAACACCGGGGAGCTGTTTTTT. The V call is TRBV27, the J call TRBJ2-2, with D maybe TRBD1 (5 bases). Trimming stripped 0 bases from V and 1 base from J, with 9 bases between. The CDR3 spans 16 residues. The germline V gene encodes CDR1 MNHEY and CDR2 SMNVEV (reference sequence).

This clone was counted only a few times. This sequence joins TRBV19 and TRBJ2-3; TRBD2 aligns across 8 bases. CDR1 LNHDA and CDR2 SQIVND come from the germline V gene (reference sequence). This CDR3 spans 14 amino acids. V lost 5 bases and J lost 5; bases outside the gene matches: 6. This CDR3 reads CASSEAGAGDTQYF. The CDR3 DNA is TGTGCCAGTAGTGAAGCGGGGGCGGGAGATACGCAGTATTTT.

The J gene is TRBJ1-4, the V gene TRBV30, with D possibly matching TRBD1 (5 bases). CDR1 is GTSNPN and CDR2 is SVGIG in the germline V gene (reference sequence). V was shortened by 7 bases and J by 4 bases, with 16 bases between the two germline ends. The CDR3 runs to 14 residues. CDR3 bases: TGTGCCTCGGACCACCAGGGCGATAATGAAAAACTGTTTTTT. Translated: CASDHQGDNEKLFF.

This clone was detected a few times. The chain joins TRBV7-9 to TRBJ1-4, with D unresolved. CDR3 length: 12 residues. V lost 11 bases, J lost 4 bases, and 11 bases lay in between. The germline CDR1 and CDR2 sequences are SEHNR and FQNEAQ (reference sequence). The CDR3 is CAAASSNEKLFF. The CDR3 nucleotides read TGTGCCGCCGCCTCAAGTAATGAAAAACTGTTTTTT.

A word on this clone: The sample carries other DNA sequences with the same CDR3. The chain has TRBV25-1 and TRBJ2-5; D is undetermined. The CDR3 has 10 residues. The germline V gene has CDR1 MGHDK and CDR2 SYGVNS. The V end was cut by 3 bases, the J end by 5 bases, with 1 base between. The CDR3 sequence: CASSEETQYF. The CDR3 DNA follows: TGTGCCAGCAGTGAGGAGACCCAGTACTTC.

This chain uses TRBV12-5 with TRBJ1-1, with D hard to call. V was clipped by 7 bases and J by 2 bases, with 11 bases between them. CDR1 and CDR2 (germline): LGHNT, FRNRAP. The CDR3 consists of 13 residues. This CDR3 is CASAVGGNTEAFF. CDR3 nucleotides: TGTGCTAGTGCCGTGGGAGGTAACACTGAAGCTTTCTTT. Combining the CDR3 with reference TRBV12-5 and TRBJ1-1 gives the whole variable domain DARVTQTPRHKVTEMGQEVTMRCQPILGHNTVFWYRQTMMQGLELLAYFRNRAPLDDSGMPKDRFSAEMPDATLATLKIQPSEPRDSAVYFCASAVGGNTEAFFGQGTRLTVV.

The chain recombines TRBV5-1 with TRBJ2-1; 7 bases align to TRBD1. V was clipped by 0 bases and J by 3 bases; unmatched bases: 3. Germline loops: CDR1 SGHRS, CDR2 YFSETQ. This CDR3 is 15 amino acids long. The CDR3 sequence: CASSLAGQIYNEQFF. The CDR3 nucleotides are TGCGCCAGCAGCTTGGCGGGACAGATCTACAATGAGCAGTTCTTC.

In the case of this clone: Other nucleotide sequences in the sample specify the same CDR3. J is TRBJ2-1 and V is TRBV30, with D unclear. V lost 4 bases to trimming and J lost 7 bases, with 8 bases between them. The CDR3 is made up of 11 amino acids. CDR1 is GTSNPN and CDR2 is SVGIG in the germline V gene (reference sequence). The CDR3 DNA sequence: TGTGCCTGGACTAGTAGGAATGAGCAGTTCTTC. The encoded protein is CAWTSRNEQFF.

J is TRBJ2-1 and V is TRBV6-6; 10 bases agree with TRBD2. CDR3 length: 15 residues. The J segment lost 5 bases and the V segment lost 6 bases, leaving 7 bases of the junction unmatched. CDR1 is MNHNY, CDR2 SVGAGI, per germline (reference sequence). As DNA, the CDR3 is TGTGCCAGCAGGTCCCTAGCGGGGGCCCACAATGAGCAGTTCTTC. Its protein product is CASRSLAGAHNEQFF.

V gene TRBV28 combines with J gene TRBJ2-7; 9 bases fit TRBD1. CDR1 is MDHEN, CDR2 SYDVKM, per germline. J gave up 3 bases and V 7 bases, and 10 bases lay outside the gene matches. CDR3 length equals 15 residues. CDR3 sequence: CASTPVGTGSYEQYF. The CDR3 DNA is TGTGCCAGCACCCCGGTGGGGACAGGGAGCTACGAGCAGTACTTC.

The chain recombines TRBV29-1 with TRBJ2-4, with 8 nucleotides matching TRBD2. Losses at the gene ends were 3 bases for V and 9 bases for J; bases not matched to a gene: 16. Germline V lookup: CDR1 SQVTM, CDR2 ANQGSEA. The CDR3 is made up of 16 amino acids. CDR3 coding DNA: TGCAGCGTTGAGGGGCCCCGCTCGGGGGGGGGCGGCATTCAGTACTTC. Its translation is CSVEGPRSGGGGIQYF.

Only a few counts were recorded for this clone. The V and J genes are TRBV7-9 and TRBJ2-2; possibly TRBD2 for D (6 bases). Germline V gives CDR1 SEHNR, CDR2 FQNEAQ (reference sequence). Trimming stripped 8 bases from V and 1 base from J, with 11 bases between. The CDR3 contains 14 residues. The CDR3 sequence is CASGRGENTGELFF. In DNA, the CDR3 is TGTGCCAGCGGGCGCGGGGAGAACACCGGGGAGCTGTTTTTT.

Written as DNA, the CDR3 is TGTGCTAGTGGTTTGGTAGGGGAGACCCAGTACTTC. As protein: CASGLVGETQYF. V is TRBV12-5 and J is TRBJ2-5; unclear D gene. The V and J ends lost 0 bases and 5 bases respectively, with 4 bases between them. The CDR3 extends over 12 amino acids. CDR1 and CDR2 (germline): LGHNT, FRNRAP.

The chain uses TRBV4-3 and TRBJ2-5; the D is unclear. With 4 bases removed from V and 2 bases from J, the gap between germline ends came to 11 bases. Germline CDR1 and CDR2: LGHNA and YSLEER. This CDR3 spans 14 amino acids. The CDR3 DNA reads TGCGCCAGCAGCCCGACACGGTTTCAAGAGACCCAGTACTTC. This encodes CASSPTRFQETQYF.

The chain has TRBV4-3 and TRBJ1-2; TRBD1 is a possible D gene (5 bases). The CDR3 runs 16 residues. V was shortened by 0 bases and J by 4 bases, with 15 bases between the two germline ends. Germline V gene lookup returns CDR1 LGHNA and CDR2 YSLEER. CDR3 protein: CASSQDLLVDSYGYTF. CDR3 DNA sequence: TGCGCCAGCAGCCAAGATCTTTTAGTCGACAGCTATGGCTACACCTTC.

The chain links TRBV5-1 to TRBJ1-1, with D uncertain. This CDR3 contains 14 residues. Per the germline V gene, CDR1 is SGHRS and CDR2 is YFSETQ. V lost 0 bases, J lost 4 bases, and 10 bases lay in between. The CDR3 spells CASSLAAGATEAFF. The CDR3 coding sequence is TGCGCCAGCAGCTTGGCGGCCGGAGCCACTGAAGCTTTCTTT.

The J gene is TRBJ1-1, the V gene TRBV6-5; 7 nucleotides align to TRBD1. V shed 5 bases and J 3 bases; nucleotides not matched to a gene: 9. Germline V gives CDR1 MNHEY, CDR2 SVGAGI. This CDR3 is 15 amino acids long. DNA of the CDR3: TGTGCCAGCAGTAATGACAGGGCGGGGGACACTGAAGCTTTCTTT. It encodes CASSNDRAGDTEAFF.

This chain uses TRBV30 with TRBJ1-2; tentatively, D is TRBD1 (5 bases). Trimming removed 4 bases from V and 2 bases from J, with 14 bases in between. This CDR3 comprises 14 residues. Germline-derived CDR1 and CDR2 are GTSNPN and SVGIG (reference sequence). The CDR3 nucleotides are TGTGCCTGGACAGGTGGGACCCTCAACTATGGCTACACCTTC. Translation gives CAWTGGTLNYGYTF.

V is TRBV7-8 and J is TRBJ2-5; D ambiguous. CDR3 length: 14 amino acids. V was pared by 2 bases and J by 1 base, with 8 bases between. CDR1 SGHVS and CDR2 FQNEAQ come from the germline V gene. This CDR3 is CASSLLRSQETQYF. In DNA, the CDR3 is TGTGCCAGCAGCTTATTGAGAAGCCAAGAGACCCAGTACTTC.

The chain couples TRBV7-2 to TRBJ2-7; D may be TRBD1 or TRBD2 (5 bases each). The germline CDR1 and CDR2 sequences are SGHTA and FQGNSA. The V and J ends lost 2 bases and 0 bases respectively, with 14 bases between them. The CDR3 has 16 amino acids. The CDR3, as DNA: TGTGCCAGCAGCTTAACGTGGGGGTCCCGCTCCTACGAGCAGTACTTC. Amino acids: CASSLTWGSRSYEQYF. Full variable domain (missing parts from reference TRBV7-2 and TRBJ2-7): GAGVSQSPSNKVTEKGKDVELRCDPISGHTALYWYRQSLGQGLEFLIYFQGNSAPDKSGLPSDRFSAERTGGSVSTLTIQRTQQEDSAVYLCASSLTWGSRSYEQYFGPGTRLTVT.

J is TRBJ1-1 and V is TRBV10-3, with D perhaps matching TRBD1 (5 bases). The CDR3 has 15 residues. V shed 4 bases and J shed 1 base, with 13 bases lying between them. Germline CDR1 reads ENHRY; CDR2 reads SYGVKD. The CDR3 protein is CAISAGRAPNTEAFF. The CDR3 DNA sequence: TGTGCCATCAGTGCCGGCAGGGCACCGAACACTGAAGCTTTCTTT.

The V and J genes are TRBV7-7 and TRBJ2-7; possibly TRBD1 for D (5 bases). Germline CDR1 and CDR2: SSHAT and FNYEAQ (reference sequence). The CDR3 is 16 residues long. With 1 base removed from V and 0 bases from J, the gap between germline ends came to 13 bases. CDR3 in amino acids: CASSLEWTPNSYEQYF. The CDR3, as DNA: TGTGCCAGCAGCTTAGAGTGGACACCCAACTCCTACGAGCAGTACTTC.

J is TRBJ1-1 and V is TRBV4-3; TRBD1 matches at 8 bases. The CDR3 runs 16 residues. Germline CDR1 reads LGHNA; CDR2 reads YSLEER. The ends lost 0 bases at V and 3 bases at J; junction bases unmatched: 6. Here the CDR3 DNA reads TGCGCCAGCAGCCAAGAGGGGGACAGGAGTTACACTGAAGCTTTCTTT. It translates to CASSQEGDRSYTEAFF.

This chain links TRBV4-3 with TRBJ2-1; D is perhaps TRBD2 (7 bases). Trimming cost V 0 bases and J 12 bases, with 21 bases left between them. CDR1 and CDR2 (germline): LGHNA, YSLEER. The CDR3 extends over 16 amino acids. CDR3 protein: CASSQDLGGATQGQFF. The CDR3 bases are TGCGCCAGCAGCCAAGATTTGGGGGGGGCCACCCAGGGGCAGTTCTTC.

CDR3 in DNA: TGCGCCAGCAGCCAAGATCGGGGAAACTATGGCTACACCTTC. As protein: CASSQDRGNYGYTF. This chain uses TRBV4-1 with TRBJ1-2, with D unresolved. V was trimmed by 0 bases and J by 2 bases, leaving 7 bases between them. Germline V gene data show CDR1 as MGHRA and CDR2 as YSYEKL. The CDR3 length is 14 residues.

The sample holds a few counts of this clone. V gene TRBV29-1 combines with J gene TRBJ2-1, with 7 nucleotides matching TRBD2. Germline loops: CDR1 SQVTM, CDR2 ANQGSEA. The CDR3 length is 13 residues. The ends lost 4 bases at V and 9 bases at J; junction bases unmatched: 9. CDR3 DNA sequence: TGCAGCGTTGTGGGGGACTACCATGTTGAGCAGTTCTTC. It translates to CSVVGDYHVEQFF.

This chain uses TRBV5-6 with TRBJ2-1, with D hard to call. Germline lookup yields CDR1 SGHDT and CDR2 YYEEEE. V dropped 0 bases and J dropped 6 bases, with 4 bases sitting between them. This CDR3 comprises 12 residues. The CDR3 nucleotides read TGTGCCAGCAGCTTGGGGATCAATGAGCAGTTCTTC. Amino acid sequence: CASSLGINEQFF.

The chain couples TRBV7-9 to TRBJ2-7; perhaps TRBD1 as D (6 bases). This CDR3 has 13 residues. V gave up 5 bases and J gave up 4 bases, with 12 bases separating them. Per germline, CDR1 SEHNR and CDR2 FQNEAQ (reference sequence). CDR3 in amino acids: CASSADQGYEQYF. The DNA for the CDR3 is TGTGCCAGCAGCGCAGATCAGGGGTACGAGCAGTACTTC.

This clone was recorded once. The V gene is TRBV4-3, the J gene TRBJ2-1; tentative D call: TRBD1 (5 bases). The CDR3 has 13 residues. CDR1 and CDR2 (germline): LGHNA, YSLEER. V gave up 4 bases and J gave up 8 bases, with 12 bases separating them. The CDR3 DNA is TGCGCCAGCAGCCCGCGCATCAGGGATGAGCAGTTCTTC. Its translation is CASSPRIRDEQFF.

This clone was detected a few times. The V and J genes are TRBV13 and TRBJ1-1; D is possibly TRBD1 (5 bases). This CDR3 has 14 residues. The V end was cut by 0 bases, the J end by 4 bases, with 9 bases between. CDR1 is PRHDT, CDR2 FYEKMQ, per germline (reference sequence). The CDR3 protein is CASSLGSGGTEAFF. CDR3 coding DNA: TGTGCCAGCAGCTTAGGATCGGGGGGCACTGAAGCTTTCTTT.

The chain is built from TRBV5-1 and TRBJ2-7; D possibly corresponds to TRBD1 (7 bases). CDR3 length equals 15 residues. V gave up 0 bases and J gave up 4 bases, with 14 bases separating them. Germline loops: CDR1 SGHRS, CDR2 YFSETQ. CDR3 nucleotide sequence: TGCGCCAGCAGCTTGGGGGAGACAGGGACTTACGAGCAGTACTTC. Translating it yields CASSLGETGTYEQYF.

The genes are TRBV30 and TRBJ2-2, with D maybe TRBD1 (5 bases). The CDR3 is made up of 14 amino acids. Germline V lookup: CDR1 GTSNPN, CDR2 SVGIG (reference sequence). V was pared by 1 base and J by 0 bases, with 6 bases between. The CDR3 reads CAWSEGTNTGELFF. The CDR3 DNA reads TGTGCCTGGAGTGAGGGGACGAACACCGGGGAGCTGTTTTTT.